A selection of T cell receptor beta chains follows, all from one sample in a study of T cells in Graves' hyperthyroidism and ophthalmopathy. TCRdb re-called the multiplex PCR reads through MiXCR, storing one row per CDR3 protein. The sample contains 370,000 or so distinct CDR3 sequences, roughly 13% of which appear only once. The sample comprised blood. The receptors were gathered from a man aged 30-40 years with Graves' hyperthyroidism that later progressed to Graves' ophthalmopathy. The CDR3 runs from the conserved cysteine through the conserved F or W. The D gene is left open where the match is weak. Clone size is shown for a subset of rows, as once, few, many or a class of expanded clone.

TRBD1	TRBV4-1	TRBJ2-5	many	CASSQDLGTGETQYF	TGCGCCAGCAGCCAAGATCTAGGGACAGGGGAGACCCAGTACTTC
-	TRBV2	TRBJ2-7	many	CASTDKGFYEQYF	TGTGCCAGCACTGACAAGGGGTTCTACGAGCAGTACTTC
-	TRBV11-1	TRBJ1-2	few	CASSLVGGNSYGYTF	TGTGCCAGCAGCTTAGTTGGTGGCAACTCCTATGGCTACACCTTC
TRBD1	TRBV28	TRBJ1-1	many	CASSLLRTGGTEAFF	TGTGCCAGCAGTTTATTGCGGACAGGGGGCACTGAAGCTTTCTTT
-	TRBV5-1	TRBJ2-7	-	CASRRTGHEQYF	TGCGCCAGCAGAAGAACAGGGCACGAGCAGTACTTC
TRBD1	TRBV2	TRBJ1-5	many	CASRGQVQEPQHF	TGTGCCAGCAGAGGACAGGTTCAGGAGCCCCAGCATTTT
TRBD1	TRBV13	TRBJ1-2	-	CASSSSLFIRDRGGYTF	TGTGCCAGCAGCTCCTCTCTCTTCATCCGGGACAGGGGCGGCTACACCTTC
TRBD2	TRBV7-2	TRBJ2-3	many	CASSWRGVSSDTQYF	TGTGCCAGCAGCTGGCGGGGGGTATCCTCAGATACGCAGTATTTT
-	TRBV11-2	TRBJ1-3	-	CASSLVPFSVSGNTIYF	TGTGCCAGCAGCTTAGTCCCATTTTCGGTCTCTGGAAACACCATATATTTT
TRBD1	TRBV5-1	TRBJ2-7	many	CASSDSTGYSYEQYF	TGCGCCAGCAGCGACTCGACAGGGTACTCCTACGAGCAGTACTTC
-	TRBV5-1	TRBJ2-3	many	CASSLTGRTDTQYF	TGCGCCAGCAGCTTGACAGGGAGGACAGATACGCAGTATTTT
TRBD2	TRBV12-3/TRBV12-4	TRBJ2-3	many	CASKRGTSGGRTDTQYF	TGTGCCAGCAAAAGGGGTACTAGCGGGGGGCGCACAGATACGCAGTATTTT
-	TRBV19	TRBJ2-2	-	CASSIFSTGELFF	TGTGCCAGTAGTATTTTCAGCACCGGGGAGCTGTTTTTT
-	TRBV7-9	TRBJ2-1	many	CASSFRGLDNEQFF	TGTGCCAGCAGCTTCAGAGGATTGGACAATGAGCAGTTCTTC
-	TRBV20-1	TRBJ1-1	many	CSASLVVTEAFF	TGCAGTGCTAGTTTGGTCGTCACTGAAGCTTTCTTT
TRBD1	TRBV3-1	TRBJ2-6	few	CASSQGQGGANVLTF	TGTGCCAGCAGCCAAGGACAGGGTGGGGCCAACGTCCTGACTTTC
-	TRBV12-3/TRBV12-4	TRBJ1-4	many	CASRRGGFSEKLFF	TGTGCCAGCAGAAGGGGGGGGTTCAGTGAAAAACTGTTTTTT
-	TRBV7-2	TRBJ2-2	few	CASSFLGDTGELFF	TGTGCCAGCAGCTTCCTTGGGGACACCGGGGAGCTGTTTTTT
-	TRBV6-1	TRBJ1-3	many	CASTTVSFSGNTIYF	TGTGCCAGCACCACAGTCAGTTTCTCTGGAAACACCATATATTTT
-	TRBV29-1	TRBJ2-7	many	CSVEGTPGEEQYF	TGCAGCGTTGAGGGGACACCTGGAGAGGAGCAGTACTTC
-	TRBV10-3	TRBJ1-2	-	CAITAEAVGGYTF	TGTGCCATCACCGCGGAAGCCGTGGGTGGCTACACCTTC
TRBD1	TRBV9	TRBJ1-2	few	CASSLPGTEFYGYTF	TGTGCCAGCAGCTTGCCCGGGACAGAGTTCTATGGCTACACCTTC
-	TRBV3-1	TRBJ2-7	many	CASSTSLVYEQYF	TGTGCCAGCAGCACCTCGCTTGTCTACGAGCAGTACTTC
-	TRBV6-1	TRBJ1-1	few	CVSSGWSNTEAFF	TGTGTCAGCAGTGGTTGGTCGAACACTGAAGCTTTCTTT
-	TRBV2	TRBJ2-1	-	CASSGGRSCNEQFF	TGTGCCAGCAGTGGAGGACGGTCGTGCAATGAGCAGTTCTTC